This T cell receptor beta chain is drawn from a study of cytomegalovirus exposure and HLA in healthy donors. Study outcomes and limitations: The HLA-A and HLA-B alleles of most subjects were reportedly predicted accurately from TCR beta sequences. Per a later analysis, under 20,000 TCR beta sequences showed association with HLA alleles at 0.05 false discovery rate.

Notes on this clone: Its specificity is unknown.

The PCR was carried out with 60 Vbeta primers and 13 Jbeta primers. Assay: immunoSEQ multiplex PCR; the TCRdb copy retains only in-frame clones and omits some. Of 150,000 to 200,000 clones in the sample, around 78% were seen once. The donors were healthy bone marrow donors. Trimming cost V 7 bases and J 1 base, with 15 bases left between them. The CDR3 runs 15 residues. Germline V gene sequence: CDR1 MNHEY, CDR2 SVGAGI. Sequenced sample: PBMCs. The chain employs TRBV6-5 and TRBJ2-3; maybe TRBD2 (6 bases). The TCR originated in a woman between 40 and 55 years old in good health and CMV-seronegative. The CDR3 DNA is TGTGCCAGCAAGGAGGGAGGAGCAGGCACAGATACGCAGTATTTT. Translating it yields CASKEGGAGTDTQYF.